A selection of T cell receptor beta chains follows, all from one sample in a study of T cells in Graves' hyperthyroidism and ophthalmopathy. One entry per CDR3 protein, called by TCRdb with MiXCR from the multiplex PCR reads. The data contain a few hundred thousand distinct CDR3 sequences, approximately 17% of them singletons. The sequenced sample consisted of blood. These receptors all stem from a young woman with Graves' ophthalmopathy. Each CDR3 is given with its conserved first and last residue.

CDR3aa: CASSYQRQGHEQYF; j_gene: TRBJ2-7; v_gene: TRBV11-2
CDR3aa: CAISEGTGQETQYF; j_gene: TRBJ2-5; v_gene: TRBV10-3
CDR3aa: CASSTRWGAGVGNEQFF; j_gene: TRBJ2-1; v_gene: TRBV9
CDR3aa: CASSLSGGDWGSSYEQYF; j_gene: TRBJ2-7; v_gene: TRBV27
CDR3aa: CSVRAAQETQYF; j_gene: TRBJ2-5; v_gene: TRBV29-1
CDR3aa: CASSFFESSSYEQYF; j_gene: TRBJ2-7; v_gene: TRBV7-9
CDR3aa: CASSQSNSNQPQHF; j_gene: TRBJ1-5; v_gene: TRBV6-1
CDR3aa: CASRDYAGASTDTQYF; j_gene: TRBJ2-3; v_gene: TRBV7-8
CDR3aa: CASSIPGTGNHGETQYF; j_gene: TRBJ2-5; v_gene: TRBV5-4
CDR3aa: CASSLRGAANTEAFF; j_gene: TRBJ1-1; v_gene: TRBV28
CDR3aa: CSARDHWGRRNTGELFF; j_gene: TRBJ2-2; v_gene: TRBV20-1
CDR3aa: CASSQEPLAANTGELFF; j_gene: TRBJ2-2; v_gene: TRBV4-1
CDR3aa: CASSLEYTGYEQYF; j_gene: TRBJ2-7; v_gene: TRBV7-2
CDR3aa: CASSPGDAGDTEAFF; j_gene: TRBJ1-1; v_gene: TRBV11-2
CDR3aa: CASRFGGSEAFF; j_gene: TRBJ1-1; v_gene: TRBV5-1